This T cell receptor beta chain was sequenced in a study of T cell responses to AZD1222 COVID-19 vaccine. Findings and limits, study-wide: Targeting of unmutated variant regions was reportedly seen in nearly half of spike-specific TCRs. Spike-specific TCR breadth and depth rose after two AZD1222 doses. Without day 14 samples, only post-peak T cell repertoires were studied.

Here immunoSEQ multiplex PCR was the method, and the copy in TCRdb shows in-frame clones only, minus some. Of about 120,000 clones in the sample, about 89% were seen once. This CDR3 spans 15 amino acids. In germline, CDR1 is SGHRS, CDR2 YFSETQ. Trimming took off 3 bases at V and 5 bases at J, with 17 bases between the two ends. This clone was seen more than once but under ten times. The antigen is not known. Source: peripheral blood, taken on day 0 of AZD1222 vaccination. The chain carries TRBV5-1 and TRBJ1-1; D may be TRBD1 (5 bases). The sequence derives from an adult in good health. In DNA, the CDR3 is TGCGCCAGCAGCTGGGACGGGATAATCGGGACTGAAGCTTTCTTT. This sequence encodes CASSWDGIIGTEAFF.